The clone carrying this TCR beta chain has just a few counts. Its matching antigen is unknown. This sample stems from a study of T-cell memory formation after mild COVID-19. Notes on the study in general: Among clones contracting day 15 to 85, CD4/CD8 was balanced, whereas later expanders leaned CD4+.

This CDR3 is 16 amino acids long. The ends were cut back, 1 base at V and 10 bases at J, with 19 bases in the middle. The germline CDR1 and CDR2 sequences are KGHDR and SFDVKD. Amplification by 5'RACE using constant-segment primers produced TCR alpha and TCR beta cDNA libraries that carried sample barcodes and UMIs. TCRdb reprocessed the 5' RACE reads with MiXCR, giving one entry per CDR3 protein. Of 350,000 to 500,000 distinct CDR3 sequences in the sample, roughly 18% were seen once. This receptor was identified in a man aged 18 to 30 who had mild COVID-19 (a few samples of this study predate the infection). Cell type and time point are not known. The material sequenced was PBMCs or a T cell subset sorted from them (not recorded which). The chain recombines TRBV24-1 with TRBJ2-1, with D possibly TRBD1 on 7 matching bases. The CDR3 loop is CATSDLEAGGSGEQFF. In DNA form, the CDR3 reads TGTGCCACCAGTGATTTAGAGGCAGGGGGGTCAGGGGAGCAGTTCTTC.